This T cell receptor beta chain was obtained from a study of beta chain features in type 1 diabetes. As for the study in general: Sorted cells, about 99 million in number, were examined across all samples. Overall study findings and caveats: For Type 1 diabetes patients, all four CD4+ subsets carried TCRB CDR3s that were moderately but significantly shorter. A closer apparent resemblance between naive, central memory and Treg TCRB repertoires was seen in patients than in healthy donors.

Expressed TCRB transcripts were sequenced, since all the RNA that had been isolated was reverse transcribed. TCRdb's table, derived via immunoSEQ multiplex PCR, lists solely in-frame clones and lacks some. The profile covers 600,000 to 750,000 clones, with under 15% appearing a single time and around 0.12% taken by the ten largest. Only a few counts were recorded for this clone. Its antigen remains unknown. The trim removed 5 bases at V and 8 bases at J, leaving 10 bases unmatched. Looked up from germline, CDR1 is SGHTA and CDR2 is FQGNSA. This CDR3 is 15 amino acids long. This clonotype was sampled from a man aged 25-45 years with type 1 diabetes. The chain couples TRBV7-2 to TRBJ2-1; TRBD1 matches 9 bases. The sequenced sample consisted of naive CD4+ T cells from blood. The CDR3 sequence is CASSKQGAALDEQFF. The CDR3 DNA reads TGTGCCAGCAGCAAACAGGGGGCGGCTCTGGATGAGCAGTTCTTC. Variable domain in full (rest from reference TRBV7-2 and TRBJ2-1): GAGVSQSPSNKVTEKGKDVELRCDPISGHTALYWYRQSLGQGLEFLIYFQGNSAPDKSGLPSDRFSAERTGGSVSTLTIQRTQQEDSAVYLCASSKQGAALDEQFFGPGTRLTVL.